The 25 T cell receptor beta chains given below trace back to one sample, sequenced in a study of shared clonotypes between healthy human individuals. CD45RO-negative cells were positively selected for CCR7, leaving out terminally differentiated effector memory CD45RA+ cells. Sequencing was performed with immunoSEQ multiplex PCR; in TCRdb, only in-frame clones are kept and a portion is missing. The sample holds around 2.1 million clones; about 93% are singletons and the top ten take more than 1.5%. The sequenced material came from naive CD8+ T cells from PBMCs. These receptors were collected from a man younger than 35 in good health. Some clones in this sample may be carry-over from other donors' samples.

The chain recombines TRBV19 with TRBJ2-5, with 7 nucleotides matching TRBD1. Trimming cost V 3 bases and J 2 bases; bases outside gene matches: 12. Germline-derived CDR1 and CDR2 are LNHDA and SQIVND (reference sequence). The CDR3 length is 17 residues. The CDR3 DNA sequence: TGTGCCAGTAGTATGGGGGATCCGGGACAGCGGCAAGAGACCCAGTACTTC. Its translation is CASSMGDPGQRQETQYF.

J is TRBJ2-1 and V is TRBV27; no reliable D call. The germline V and J ends were trimmed by 2 bases and 0 bases, with 20 bases remaining between them. Per germline, CDR1 MNHEY and CDR2 SMNVEV (reference sequence). The CDR3 runs to 19 residues. The CDR3 is CASSLLGPKGPSSYNEQFF. The CDR3 DNA follows: TGTGCCAGCAGTTTACTAGGACCCAAAGGGCCTAGCTCCTACAATGAGCAGTTCTTC.

This rearrangement joins TRBV27 to TRBJ2-7; D is ambiguous. Germline CDR1 MNHEY, CDR2 SMNVEV (reference sequence). V was trimmed by 3 bases and J by 3 bases, leaving 9 bases between them. The CDR3 has 13 amino acids. CDR3 DNA: TGTGCCAGCAGTTTTAATCCCATCTACGAGCAGTACTTC. Translation: CASSFNPIYEQYF.

As concerns this clone: The identical CDR3 is also encoded by other nucleotide sequences in the sample. The chain joins TRBV9 to TRBJ2-7, with TRBD1 as a possible D gene (6 bases). Germline V gives CDR1 SGDLS, CDR2 YYNGEE. The length of the CDR3 is 14 residues. Trimming shortened V by 2 bases and J by 0 bases, and 9 bases separated the two germline ends. CDR3 DNA: TGTGCCAGCAGCGTGGGGGACACCTCCTACGAGCAGTACTTC. This codes for CASSVGDTSYEQYF.

The chain is built from TRBV7-9 and TRBJ2-2; TRBD2 might be the D (6 bases). This CDR3 region has 16 residues. The V and J ends lost 5 bases and 0 bases respectively, with 13 bases between them. CDR1 SEHNR and CDR2 FQNEAQ come from the germline V gene (reference sequence). Here the CDR3 DNA reads TGTGCCAGCAGCCCCGGATCGGGAGCGAACACCGGGGAGCTGTTTTTT. Translation: CASSPGSGANTGELFF.

The chain uses TRBV9 and TRBJ1-2, with D possibly matching TRBD1 (6 bases). The CDR3 runs 15 residues. V lost 4 bases and J lost 7, with 20 bases in between. CDR1 SGDLS and CDR2 YYNGEE come from the germline V gene. CDR3 nucleotides: TGTGCCAGCAGCTCCAGACAGGCCTTATCTCGTGGCTACACCTTC. Translation: CASSSRQALSRGYTF.

The V gene is TRBV11-2, the J gene TRBJ2-1; 8 bases agree with TRBD2. The V and J ends lost 0 bases and 2 bases, in that order; junction bases with no gene match: 12. The CDR3 has 19 amino acids. The germline CDR1 and CDR2 sequences are SGHAT and FQNNGV. In DNA, the CDR3 is TGTGCCAGCAGCTTAGATCCCCATCCAGCGGGAGAAACCTACAATGAGCAGTTCTTC. The encoded protein is CASSLDPHPAGETYNEQFF.

Points on this clone: This same CDR3 is encoded by further DNA sequences in the sample. The V and J genes are TRBV28 and TRBJ1-5; 9 nucleotides line up with TRBD1. This CDR3 region has 14 residues. V was pared by 4 bases and J by 4 bases, with 2 bases of the junction left unmatched. CDR1 is MDHEN, CDR2 SYDVKM, per germline. CDR3 nucleotides: TGTGCCAGCAGTTCGGGACAGGGTAATCAGCCCCAGCATTTT. This codes for CASSSGQGNQPQHF.

J is TRBJ2-7 and V is TRBV27, with D perhaps being TRBD1 or TRBD2 (6 bases each). Germline V lookup: CDR1 MNHEY, CDR2 SMNVEV (reference sequence). Trimming took 5 bases from V and 8 from J, leaving 10 bases between them. The CDR3 contains 11 residues. CDR3 in amino acids: CASSQGGKQYF. For the CDR3, the DNA is TGTGCCAGCAGTCAAGGGGGGAAGCAGTACTTC.

The chain employs TRBV11-2 and TRBJ1-2, with 9 bases fitting TRBD1. J gave up 4 bases and V 5 bases, and 14 bases lay outside the gene matches. The CDR3 length is 17 residues. The germline CDR1 and CDR2 sequences are SGHAT and FQNNGV. CDR3 sequence (DNA): TGTGCCAGCAGCCCCCGGGAGTTGGGACAGGGAGTCTATGGCTACACCTTC. It encodes CASSPRELGQGVYGYTF.

This chain links TRBV2 with TRBJ2-1, with 7 positions matching TRBD2. The CDR3 is 14 residues long. CDR1 is SNHLY and CDR2 is FYNNEI in the germline V gene. V shed 2 bases, J shed 5 bases, and the junction held 3 bases outside the gene matches. The CDR3 nucleotides read TGTGCCAGCAGTGAATGGCTAGCGGACAATGAGCAGTTCTTC. Protein sequence: CASSEWLADNEQFF.

The chain recombines TRBV28 with TRBJ1-5; TRBD1 is a possible D gene (6 bases). CDR1 is MDHEN, CDR2 SYDVKM, per germline. The CDR3 runs to 15 residues. V was shortened by 1 base and J by 7 bases, with 14 bases between the two germline ends. The CDR3 sequence is CASSLYVQGWQPQHF. DNA of the CDR3: TGTGCCAGCAGTTTATACGTACAGGGATGGCAGCCCCAGCATTTT. The full variable domain, its missing parts supplied by reference TRBV28 and TRBJ1-5, is DVKVTQSSRYLVKRTGEKVFLECVQDMDHENMFWYRQDPGLGLRLIYFSYDVKMKEKGDIPEGYSVSREKKERFSLILESASTNQTSMYLCASSLYVQGWQPQHFGDGTRLSIL.

Points on this clone: Other nucleotide sequences from this sample produce the same CDR3. V is TRBV28 and J is TRBJ2-7; 7 bases agree with TRBD1. The V segment lost 5 bases and the J segment 4 bases; nucleotides outside the gene matches: 2. Germline assignment: CDR1 MDHEN and CDR2 SYDVKM. CDR3 length equals 12 residues. CDR3 protein: CASSQTGYEQYF. In DNA form, the CDR3 reads TGTGCCAGCAGTCAGACAGGGTACGAGCAGTACTTC.

The chain joins TRBV2 to TRBJ2-2; TRBD2 aligns across 10 bases. Losses at the gene ends were 6 bases for V and 0 bases for J; bases not matched to a gene: 4. Germline V lookup: CDR1 SNHLY, CDR2 FYNNEI. This CDR3 is 16 amino acids long. CDR3: CASSRTSGANTGELFF. The DNA of the CDR3 is TGTGCCAGCAGCCGAACTAGCGGGGCGAACACCGGGGAGCTGTTTTTT. The full variable domain, completed using reference TRBV2 and TRBJ2-2, is EPEVTQTPSHQVTQMGQEVILRCVPISNHLYFYWYRQILGQKVEFLVSFYNNEISEKSEIFDDQFSVERPDGSNFTLKIRSTKLEDSAMYFCASSRTSGANTGELFFGEGSRLTVL.

The chain carries TRBV5-1 and TRBJ2-5; a weak D match, TRBD1 (6 bases). The germline gives CDR1 SGHRS, CDR2 YFSETQ. The germline V and J ends were trimmed by 4 bases and 3 bases, with 10 bases remaining between them. CDR3 length: 13 amino acids. CDR3 sequence: CASSHYREETQYF. The CDR3, as DNA: TGCGCCAGCAGCCACTACAGGGAAGAGACCCAGTACTTC.

The genes are TRBV9 and TRBJ2-1, with D tentatively TRBD1 (6 bases). The CDR3 has 16 residues. The germline V and J ends were trimmed by 1 base and 0 bases, with 11 bases remaining between them. Germline lookup yields CDR1 SGDLS and CDR2 YYNGEE. DNA for the CDR3: TGTGCCAGCAGCGTAAGGTGGGACACCTCCTACAATGAGCAGTTCTTC. Residues: CASSVRWDTSYNEQFF.

J is TRBJ2-7 and V is TRBV28; the match to TRBD1 covers 9 bases. The trim removed 5 bases at V and 2 bases at J, leaving 19 bases unmatched. The CDR3 loop spans 19 amino acids. CDR1 and CDR2 (germline): MDHEN, SYDVKM. The CDR3 DNA follows: TGTGCCAGCAGTCCCCCGGGACAGGGAAGAAGTAGCCCACCCTACGAGCAGTACTTC. Translating gives CASSPPGQGRSSPPYEQYF.

J is TRBJ2-5 and V is TRBV29-1; D possibly corresponds to TRBD2 (5 bases). The better agreement between TRBJ2-7 and the DNA end casts doubt on the J call. CDR1 is SQVTM and CDR2 is ANQGSEA in the germline V gene. CDR3 length equals 16 residues. The CDR3 here is CSVEGVPGPGNYEQYF. The DNA of the CDR3 is TGCAGCGTTGAAGGGGTTCCGGGCCCCGGGAACTACGAGCAGTACTTC.

On this clone: The sample contains more than one DNA sequence encoding this CDR3. V gene TRBV29-1 combines with J gene TRBJ2-2; tentative D call: TRBD1 (5 bases). Germline V gene sequence: CDR1 SQVTM, CDR2 ANQGSEA. The CDR3 consists of 11 residues. V was cut by 7 bases and J by 6 bases, with 9 bases left in between. The CDR3 is CSASGSGELFF. The CDR3 DNA sequence: TGCAGCGCCTCAGGGTCCGGGGAGCTGTTTTTT.

DNA for the CDR3: TGTGCCAGCAGCTTCCGGGACAGGGGTATCACCGGGGAGCTGTTTTTT. It translates to CASSFRDRGITGELFF. The genes are TRBV5-6 and TRBJ2-2; the match to TRBD1 covers 10 bases. Germline loops: CDR1 SGHDT, CDR2 YYEEEE. The CDR3 contains 16 residues. J lost 4 bases, V lost 2 bases, and 5 bases had no gene match.

This chain connects TRBV28 to TRBJ2-1; D uncertain. Trimming shortened V by 8 bases and J by 6 bases, and 23 bases separated the two germline ends. The CDR3 runs 16 residues. The germline V gene encodes CDR1 MDHEN and CDR2 SYDVKM. The CDR3 loop reads CASFSAVLGFRNEQFF. The CDR3 DNA reads TGTGCCAGCTTTTCGGCAGTTTTAGGATTCCGCAATGAGCAGTTCTTC.

This sequence joins TRBV10-3 and TRBJ2-1; unclear D gene. V gave up 6 bases and J gave up 4 bases, with 13 bases separating them. The CDR3 extends over 14 amino acids. Germline CDR1 is ENHRY and CDR2 is SYGVKD. CDR3 DNA: TGTGCCATCAGCGATGGTGAGTTATACAATGAGCAGTTCTTC. Translation: CAISDGELYNEQFF.

The chain has TRBV2 and TRBJ2-7; 7 bases are shared with TRBD2. This CDR3 comprises 16 residues. Trimming at V came to 4 bases and at J to 6 bases, leaving 15 bases not matched to a gene. The germline gives CDR1 SNHLY, CDR2 FYNNEI. The CDR3 here is CASSASAGTTYSEQYF. The CDR3 DNA reads TGTGCCAGCAGTGCATCGGCCGGGACTACCTACAGCGAGCAGTACTTC.

The J gene is TRBJ1-3, the V gene TRBV29-1; 9 positions agree with TRBD1. The V and J ends lost 7 bases and 7 bases, in that order; junction bases with no gene match: 5. The CDR3 covers 12 residues. Germline lookup yields CDR1 SQVTM and CDR2 ANQGSEA. The CDR3 sequence is CSAGQGGNTIYF. CDR3 nucleotides: TGCAGCGCGGGACAGGGTGGGAACACCATATATTTT.

The CDR3 DNA sequence: TGTGCCAGCAGCTTAGGGATCAGCGGGAGCCTTGAAAATGAGCAGTTCTTC. Its translation is CASSLGISGSLENEQFF. This chain links TRBV7-6 with TRBJ2-1; the match to TRBD2 covers 8 bases. CDR3 length: 17 residues. Trimming took 1 base from V and 7 from J; bases not matched to a gene: 12. Germline V gene lookup returns CDR1 SGHVS and CDR2 FNYEAQ.